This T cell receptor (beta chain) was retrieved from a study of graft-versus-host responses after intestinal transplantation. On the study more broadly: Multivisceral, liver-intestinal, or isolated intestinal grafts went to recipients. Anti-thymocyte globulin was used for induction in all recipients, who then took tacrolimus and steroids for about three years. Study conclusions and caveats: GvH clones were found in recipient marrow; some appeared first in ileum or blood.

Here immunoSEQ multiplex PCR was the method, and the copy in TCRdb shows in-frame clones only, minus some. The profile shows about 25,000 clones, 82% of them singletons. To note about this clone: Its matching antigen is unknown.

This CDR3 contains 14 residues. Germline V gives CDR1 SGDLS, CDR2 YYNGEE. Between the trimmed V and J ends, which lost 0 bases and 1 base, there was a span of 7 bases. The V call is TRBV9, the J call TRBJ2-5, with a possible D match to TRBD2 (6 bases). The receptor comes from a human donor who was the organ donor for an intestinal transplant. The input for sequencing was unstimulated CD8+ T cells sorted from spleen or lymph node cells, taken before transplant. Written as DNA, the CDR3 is TGTGCCAGCAGCGTAGTCGGGGGCCAAGAGACCCAGTACTTC. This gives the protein CASSVVGGQETQYF. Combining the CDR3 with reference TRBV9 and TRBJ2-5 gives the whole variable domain DSGVTQTPKHLITATGQRVTLRCSPRSGDLSVYWYQQSLDQGLQFLIQYYNGEERAKGNILERFSAQQFPDLHSELNLSSLELGDSALYFCASSVVGGQETQYFGPGTRLLVL.